This TCR beta chain emerged from a study of T cell responses to AZD1222 COVID-19 vaccine. General observations from the study: Just a handful of AZD1222 recipients were seropositive at baseline.

Trimming at V came to 6 bases and at J to 4 bases, leaving 7 bases not matched to a gene. CDR3 length: 15 amino acids. Germline assignment: CDR1 MNHEY and CDR2 SVGAGI. The table came from immunoSEQ multiplex PCR; TCRdb's copy has only in-frame clones and leaves some out. This table holds about 120,000 clones, roughly nine tenths found once. Concerning this clone: Antigen: not known.

The sample in question was peripheral blood, obtained on day 0 of AZD1222 vaccination. The TCR originated in an adult in good health. The rearrangement uses TRBV6-5 and TRBJ2-2, with 8 bases matching TRBD1. The CDR3 DNA is TGTGCCAGCAGCGCCCTGACAGGGGCCACCGGGGAGCTGTTTTTT. This codes for CASSALTGATGELFF.